This entry lists 7 T cell receptor beta chains sequenced from one sample in a study of tumor and adjacent non-tumor tissue in lung cancer. This sample's RNA came from whole unsorted tissue. Distant lung tissue was collected more than 3 cm away from the tumor edge. The library came from three nested PCR rounds adapted from ARM-PCR protocols. TCRdb re-called the multiplex PCR reads through MiXCR, storing one row per CDR3 protein. The data contain some 100,000 distinct CDR3 sequences, over 55% of them singletons. The sample taken for sequencing was distant non-tumor lung tissue. The receptors derive from a man aged 25-40 years with non-small cell lung cancer.

The V call is TRBV12-5, the J call TRBJ2-1; TRBD2 matches 8 bases. The germline V gene encodes CDR1 LGHNT and CDR2 FRNRAP. The trim removed 4 bases at V and 11 bases at J, leaving 16 bases unmatched. The CDR3 contains 16 residues. CDR3 residues: CASGSRLAGPYSKQFF. The CDR3 DNA reads TGTGCTAGTGGTTCTCGTCTAGCGGGCCCATACAGTAAGCAGTTCTTC.

With regard to this clonotype: A much larger clone differs from this one at a single base, so this may be a read error. The rearrangement links TRBV4-2 to TRBJ2-5; TRBD2 is a possible D gene (6 bases). Per the germline V gene, CDR1 is LGHNA and CDR2 is YNFKEQ. The CDR3 runs to 13 residues. Between the trimmed V and J ends, which lost 1 base and 5 bases, there was a span of 8 bases. DNA for the CDR3: TGTGCCAGCAGCCAAGGTGCGGGGGAGACCCAGTACTTC. Its protein is CASSQGAGETQYF.

A word on this clonotype: A read error is possible here, since a much larger clone lies one base away. The chain joins TRBV20-1 to TRBJ1-5; D remains unclear. Germline loops: CDR1 DFQATT, CDR2 SNEGSKA (reference sequence). The CDR3 is 14 residues long. Trimming pared 0 bases from V and 5 bases from J, leaving 11 bases between. CDR3 protein: CSARDVRYDQPQHF. Here the CDR3 DNA reads TGCAGTGCTAGAGATGTACGGTACGATCAGCCCCAGCATTTT.

Details on this clonotype: This CDR3 fails to terminate in the conserved phenylalanine or tryptophan, so it likely reflects a read error. This chain uses TRBV11-2 with TRBJ2-3, with 7 bases matching TRBD1. This CDR3 contains 13 residues. The germline V gene has CDR1 SGHAT and CDR2 FQNNGV. This chain's CDR3 is CSSSQRERGRQYS. The CDR3 DNA reads as TGTTCCAGCAGCCAAAGGGAAAGGGGGCGACAGTATTCT.

As for this clonotype: One end of the junction varies from germline; a read error may be responsible. The chain uses TRBV11-2 and TRBJ2-5, with 7 bases matching TRBD1. This CDR3 has 14 residues. Germline CDR1 and CDR2: SGHAT and FQNNGV. The CDR3 spells CPSSLGRGSETQYF. Here the CDR3 DNA reads TGTCCCAGCAGCTTGGGCAGGGGGTCCGAGACCCAGTACTTC. Filled out from reference TRBV11-2 and TRBJ2-5, the complete variable domain reads EAGVAQSPRYKIIEKRQSVAFWCNPISGHATLYWYQQILGQGPKLLIQFQNNGVVDDSQLPKDRFSAERLKGVDSTLKIQPAKLEDSAVYLCPSSLGRGSETQYFGPGTRLLVL.

As regards this clonotype: Given the absence of the conserved phenylalanine or tryptophan at the CDR3 end, a read error is likely. The chain employs TRBV12-3 or TRBV12-4 and TRBJ1-5; 8 nucleotides line up with TRBD1. The CDR3 has 16 residues. Trimming cost V 3 bases and J 3 bases; bases outside gene matches: 7. In DNA form, the CDR3 reads TGTGCCAGCAGTTTCCAGGGGGCGACCAACAATCAGCCCCAGCATTCA. Protein: CASSFQGATNNQPQHS.

Worth noting for this clonotype: Just one base apart from a much larger clone, this may be a read error. In DNA form, the CDR3 reads TGCAGTGCCCGGGGCGGGGCCTCAGATACGCGGTATTTT. Translated, it gives CSARGGASDTRYF. The chain combines TRBV20-1 with TRBJ2-3; maybe TRBD2 (6 bases). Germline V gene lookup returns CDR1 DFQATT and CDR2 SNEGSKA (reference sequence). This CDR3 has 13 residues.